The 5 T cell receptor beta chains listed next were all sequenced from one sample in a study of blood T cell repertoires in COVID-19. Sequenced by immunoSEQ multiplex PCR; TCRdb stores in-frame clones only, minus some. The sample carries about 410,000 clones, about nine tenths recorded once. Sequencing was done on a sample of peripheral blood. Source of these receptors: a woman in her forties with COVID-19, enrolled during active disease.

About this clone: The same CDR3 arises from other DNA sequences in this sample as well. The CDR3 DNA is TGTGCCAGCAGCGTTCTAGCGGGGGCCACAGATACGCAGTATTTT. Amino acids: CASSVLAGATDTQYF. The genes are TRBV9 and TRBJ2-3; the match to TRBD2 covers 10 bases. Germline CDR1 is SGDLS and CDR2 is YYNGEE. With 2 bases clipped from V and 2 bases from J, the junction kept 2 bases outside the gene matches. The CDR3 has 15 amino acids.

V and J are TRBV4-2 and TRBJ2-2, with D possibly matching TRBD2 (5 bases). V was pared by 7 bases and J by 0 bases, with 15 bases between. CDR1 is LGHNA and CDR2 is YNFKEQ in the germline V gene. CDR3 length: 16 amino acids. The CDR3 is CASKTSRGTNTGELFF. DNA for the CDR3: TGTGCCAGCAAAACCTCCCGGGGTACGAACACCGGGGAGCTGTTTTTT.

This sequence joins TRBV28 and TRBJ1-1; D gene unclear. In germline, CDR1 is MDHEN, CDR2 SYDVKM. Trimming pared 1 base from V and 0 bases from J, leaving 6 bases between. CDR3 length equals 14 residues. CDR3 coding DNA: TGTGCCAGCAGTTTATTCCCAGTGAACACTGAAGCTTTCTTT. It codes for CASSLFPVNTEAFF.

The chain is built from TRBV7-8 and TRBJ2-7, with TRBD1 matching over 9 bases. Germline trimming cut 5 bases from V and 2 bases from J; bases unmatched to any gene: 19. The CDR3 sequence is 19 residues long. Looked up from germline, CDR1 is SGHVS and CDR2 is FQNEAQ. CDR3 coding DNA: TGTGCCAGCAGCCCACAAGGGACAGGGCTGTCCCGAAGAACCTACGAGCAGTACTTC. The encoded protein is CASSPQGTGLSRRTYEQYF. Full variable domain (outside the CDR3, taken from reference TRBV7-8 and TRBJ2-7): GAGVSQSPRYKVAKRGQDVALRCDPISGHVSLFWYQQALGQGPEFLTYFQNEAQLDKSGLPSDRFFAERPEGSVSTLKIQRTQQEDSAVYLCASSPQGTGLSRRTYEQYFGPGTRLTVT.

The rearrangement joins TRBV9 to TRBJ1-4, with D possibly matching TRBD1 (5 bases). Trimming cost V 0 bases and J 5 bases, with 11 bases left between them. The CDR3 runs 15 residues. The germline gives CDR1 SGDLS, CDR2 YYNGEE. The CDR3: CASSVVRGRNEKLFF. CDR3 DNA sequence: TGTGCCAGCAGCGTAGTTAGGGGTCGGAATGAAAAACTGTTTTTT.